Listed here is a single T cell receptor (beta chain). CDR1 LGHNA and CDR2 YNFKEQ come from the germline V gene. The trim removed 6 bases at V and 9 bases at J, leaving 12 bases unmatched. CDR3 size: 15 residues. Participants comprised healthy donors of bone marrow. The sample comes from a study of cytomegalovirus exposure and HLA in healthy donors. Study-wide context: An earlier analysis identified approximately 110 million unique TCR beta sequences in about 170 million T cells. The early release's HLA-typed donors yielded 65 million to 85 million unique TCRs.

PCR primers comprised 60 Vbeta and 13 Jbeta primers. Here immunoSEQ multiplex PCR was the method, and the copy in TCRdb shows in-frame clones only, minus some. Among approximately 100,000 clones listed, about 80% were seen once. The receptor was isolated from a man in his fifties or sixties in good health and CMV-seropositive. Input material: PBMCs. The chain recombines TRBV4-2 with TRBJ1-5; 9 bases line up with TRBD1. In nucleotides, the CDR3 is TGTGCCAGCAGAGGGACAGGGCGTTCGGAGGGGCCCCAGCATTTT. Protein product: CASRGTGRSEGPQHF.